This T cell receptor (beta chain) stems from a study of shared clonotypes between healthy human individuals. Study-level background: Each donor had three CD4 naive, three CD4 memory, two CD8 naive and one CD8 memory plate.

TCRdb's table, derived via immunoSEQ multiplex PCR, lists solely in-frame clones and lacks some. The profile covers a few hundred thousand clones, with roughly 97% appearing a single time and approximately 0.057% taken by the ten largest. The length of the CDR3 is 11 residues. In germline, CDR1 is MDHEN, CDR2 SYDVKM. Turning to this clone: Mismatch with germline at one junction end may stem from a read error.

The sequence came from a woman aged 30 to 39 in good health. The sample taken for sequencing was naive CD4+ T cells sorted from blood. Documented subset: CD45RA+ positively selected. The chain carries TRBV28 and TRBJ1-2; D might be TRBD1 (6 bases). DNA for the CDR3: TGTGCCAGCTGTGAAACCGACAGGAAGAATTTC. It encodes CASCETDRKNF.